This T cell receptor beta chain was documented in a study of T cell changes during pregnancy in multiple sclerosis. Clones were sequenced by immunoSEQ multiplex PCR, and TCRdb holds only the in-frame ones, with some missing. The table includes around 72,000 clones, around nine tenths detected once. Germline V gives CDR1 SEHNR, CDR2 FQNEAQ (reference sequence). The length of the CDR3 is 15 residues. V was trimmed by 5 bases and J by 2 bases, leaving 13 bases between them. The chain employs TRBV7-9 and TRBJ2-4; no clear D. This specimen consisted of peripheral blood, obtained in the second trimester of pregnancy. This sequence was found in a female donor in good health, enrolled as a control in a pregnancy study. CDR3 DNA sequence: TGTGCCAGCAGCCCCCCGACTCTTACCAAAAACATTCAGTACTTC. It yields the protein CASSPPTLTKNIQYF.